One and the same sample provided the 20 T cell receptor beta chains below, sequenced in a study of type 1 and type 2 diabetes patients. The PCR template was genomic DNA. A primer set of 30 forward and 13 reverse primers amplified the CDR3. TCRdb recomputed calls from the multiplex PCR reads with MiXCR, one row per CDR3 protein. Of more than 250,000 distinct CDR3 sequences listed, roughly 50% were seen once; the top ten hold around 13%. Sequenced material: peripheral blood mononuclear cells (PBMCs). Receptors were obtained from a man between 18 and 29 years old with type 2 diabetes.

This clonotype appeared a few times. The chain has TRBV10-1 and TRBJ1-3, with D uncertain. Germline V gene sequence: CDR1 WNHNN, CDR2 SYGVQD (reference sequence). The CDR3 is 13 amino acids. V lost 5 bases, J lost 0 bases, and 5 bases lay in between. The CDR3 here is CASSPGSGNTIYF. The CDR3 bases are TGCGCCAGCAGTCCCGGCTCTGGAAACACCATATATTTT.

This rearrangement joins TRBV28 to TRBJ1-4; the D is unclear. CDR1 is MDHEN and CDR2 is SYDVKM in the germline V gene. Trimming stripped 4 bases from V and 0 bases from J, with 15 bases between. This CDR3 comprises 17 residues. The CDR3 DNA is TGTGCCAGCAGTTCCCCGCACCCCAGGCCAACTAATGAAAAACTGTTTTTT. This gives the protein CASSSPHPRPTNEKLFF.

J is TRBJ2-1 and V is TRBV7-9, with 7 bases that match TRBD2. CDR1 and CDR2 from the germline V gene are SEHNR and FQNEAQ (reference sequence). V dropped 4 bases and J dropped 5; count of bases not matched to a gene: 14. CDR3 length: 17 residues. This CDR3 is CASSWREGWATDNEQFF. CDR3 coding DNA: TGTGCCAGCAGCTGGAGGGAGGGGTGGGCGACGGACAATGAGCAGTTCTTC.

This sequence joins TRBV2 and TRBJ1-1, with no clear D. Germline values: CDR1 SNHLY, CDR2 FYNNEI. With 8 bases removed from V and 0 bases from J, the gap between germline ends came to 4 bases. The CDR3 runs 11 residues. CDR3 region: CASAVNTEAFF. The CDR3 DNA is TGTGCCAGCGCAGTGAACACTGAAGCTTTCTTT.

This chain connects TRBV6-6 to TRBJ2-2, with D unclear. Looked up from germline, CDR1 is MNHNY and CDR2 is SVGAGI (reference sequence). The CDR3 totals 13 residues. The V gene lost 5 bases and the J gene lost 8 bases, with 12 bases spanning the gap. The CDR3 spells CASSLIQRGELFF. The DNA of the CDR3 is TGTGCCAGCAGTCTCATTCAGAGGGGGGAGCTGTTTTTT.

The V gene is TRBV30, the J gene TRBJ1-6; the match to TRBD1 covers 7 bases. V gave up 5 bases and J gave up 9 bases; unmatched junction bases: 16. The CDR3 covers 16 residues. Looked up from germline, CDR1 is GTSNPN and CDR2 is SVGIG (reference sequence). This CDR3 reads CAWDSLNRGFASPLHF. The CDR3 DNA reads TGTGCCTGGGACTCTTTGAACAGGGGATTTGCTTCACCCCTCCACTTT.

V usage is TRBV7-9 and J usage is TRBJ2-1; D is perhaps TRBD1 (7 bases). With 5 bases removed from V and 13 bases from J, the gap between germline ends came to 24 bases. The CDR3 runs to 15 residues. Germline V lookup: CDR1 SEHNR, CDR2 FQNEAQ (reference sequence). The CDR3 reads CASSPGGGVGETQFF. The CDR3 region has the DNA TGTGCCAGCAGCCCAGGAGGGGGCGTCGGGGAGACCCAGTTCTTC.

The V and J genes are TRBV27 and TRBJ2-5; D is possibly TRBD2 (5 bases). The assigned J gene may be wrong: the sequence end matches TRBJ2-3 better. CDR3 length: 14 amino acids. CDR1 is MNHEY, CDR2 SMNVEV, per germline (reference sequence). The CDR3 region is CASSWAGGTDTQYF. CDR3 DNA: TGTGCCAGCAGTTGGGCAGGAGGTACAGATACGCAGTATTTT.

The rearrangement uses TRBV29-1 and TRBJ1-2, with D maybe TRBD1 (6 bases). The CDR3 contains 12 residues. Per germline, CDR1 SQVTM and CDR2 ANQGSEA. V lost 4 bases to trimming and J lost 3 bases, with 9 bases between them. This CDR3 is CSVGDNDYGYTF. The CDR3 DNA is TGCAGCGTTGGGGACAACGACTATGGCTACACCTTC.

This chain joins TRBV29-1 and TRBJ1-2; D is uncertain. From germline, CDR1 is SQVTM and CDR2 ANQGSEA. V shed 6 bases and J shed 0 bases, with 11 bases lying between them. CDR3 length: 13 residues. CDR3 coding DNA: TGCAGCGTAGGTACGCGAGCTAACTATGGCTACACCTTC. Translated: CSVGTRANYGYTF.

This clonotype was detected a few times. The chain has TRBV2 and TRBJ2-5, with D possibly TRBD2 on 5 matching bases. CDR3 length equals 13 residues. CDR1 is SNHLY, CDR2 FYNNEI, per germline. V was clipped by 8 bases and J by 5 bases, with 15 bases between them. The CDR3 here is CASVPAGSETQYF. The CDR3 nucleotides read TGTGCCAGCGTCCCCGCGGGCTCGGAGACCCAGTACTTC.

The rearrangement joins TRBV12-3 or TRBV12-4 to TRBJ2-7; D unresolved. Trimming removed 7 bases at V and 6 bases at J, with 16 bases between. There are 13 residues in the CDR3. This CDR3 reads CASKTTSPPEQYF. In nucleotides, the CDR3 is TGTGCCAGCAAGACGACATCACCCCCCGAGCAGTACTTC.

V is TRBV28 and J is TRBJ1-5, with D perhaps matching TRBD1 (6 bases). CDR1 and CDR2 from the germline V gene are MDHEN and SYDVKM. The length of the CDR3 is 12 residues. Trimming removed 7 bases from V and 7 bases from J, with 11 bases in between. The CDR3 bases are TGTGCCAGCAACCTAGGGGGGCAGCCCCAGCATTTT. As protein: CASNLGGQPQHF.

The rearrangement links TRBV5-6 to TRBJ2-7, with D unclear. This CDR3 comprises 13 residues. Germline V gene lookup returns CDR1 SGHDT and CDR2 YYEEEE. The V gene lost 6 bases and the J gene lost 3 bases, with 13 bases spanning the gap. CDR3 protein: CASTNSEIYEQYF. In DNA form, the CDR3 reads TGTGCCAGCACCAATAGTGAGATCTACGAGCAGTACTTC.

This clonotype showed up many times. The V gene is TRBV10-2, the J gene TRBJ1-5, with D possibly TRBD1 on 5 matching bases. The germline V gene encodes CDR1 WSHSY and CDR2 SAAADI. Between the trimmed V and J ends, which lost 2 bases and 7 bases, there was a span of 12 bases. The CDR3 covers 14 residues. CDR3 coding DNA: TGCGCCAGCAGTGAGGGAGGGGAAGGACAGCCCCAGCATTTT. Residues: CASSEGGEGQPQHF.

This sequence joins TRBV11-3 and TRBJ2-2; D ambiguous. The germline V gene encodes CDR1 SGHNT and CDR2 YENEEA. This CDR3 has 14 amino acids. The V and J ends lost 0 bases and 5 bases respectively, with 7 bases between them. This chain's CDR3 is CASSLDLRTGELFF. The CDR3 coding sequence is TGTGCCAGCAGCTTAGATCTACGGACCGGGGAGCTGTTTTTT.

The rearrangement links TRBV7-2 to TRBJ2-6; no definite D call. Deletions cut 9 bases from V and 4 bases from J, with 13 bases between. CDR1 SGHTA and CDR2 FQGNSA come from the germline V gene. The CDR3 covers 14 residues. CDR3 bases: TGTGCCAGTACTCTCGCCGAAGGGGCCAACGTCCTGACTTTC. Translation: CASTLAEGANVLTF.

The rearrangement uses TRBV20-1 and TRBJ2-1; TRBD2 is a possible D gene (7 bases). CDR3 length: 15 residues. Trimming left V 0 bases short and J 7 bases short, with 16 bases between. Looked up from germline, CDR1 is DFQATT and CDR2 is SNEGSKA (reference sequence). CDR3 DNA sequence: TGCAGTGCTAGAGATCCGGGGGGCGGGTCAAATGAGCAGTTCTTC. Its translation is CSARDPGGGSNEQFF.

This clonotype was seen once. V gene TRBV6-5 combines with J gene TRBJ2-2; the match to TRBD2 covers 11 bases. CDR1 MNHEY and CDR2 SVGAGI come from the germline V gene. This CDR3 spans 15 amino acids. V was clipped by 3 bases and J by 8 bases; unmatched bases: 5. In DNA, the CDR3 is TGTGCCAGCAGTTATCGTCCTAGCGGGAGGGGGGAGCTGTTTTTT. Its protein product is CASSYRPSGRGELFF.

The gene calls are TRBV5-5 and TRBJ1-1; 8 positions agree with TRBD1. The CDR3 has 14 residues. The germline V gene has CDR1 SGHKS and CDR2 YYEKEE (reference sequence). The J segment lost 4 bases and the V segment lost 1 base, leaving 3 bases of the junction unmatched. This chain's CDR3 is CASSLWTGTTEAFF. The CDR3, as DNA: TGTGCCAGCAGCTTGTGGACAGGGACCACTGAAGCTTTCTTT.